Below, one TCR beta chain is given with its context. Its antigen is still unknown. This sample was included in a study of shared clonotypes between healthy human individuals. Findings and limits, study-wide: Relative to memory subsets, naive subsets generally showed larger estimated richness.

Assay used: immunoSEQ multiplex PCR; TCRdb lists only in-frame clones, some missing. The profile shows roughly 1,100,000 clones, under 80% of them singletons. The CDR3 sequence is 11 residues long. V lost 2 bases to trimming and J lost 7 bases, with 0 bases between them. The germline V gene encodes CDR1 SGHTA and CDR2 FQGNSA. This TCR was recovered from a man in his late teens or twenties in good health. The sample taken for sequencing was memory CD4+ T cells sorted from blood. Subset specified: CD45RA-negative fraction. The J gene is TRBJ1-6, the V gene TRBV7-2, with D uncertain. The DNA for the CDR3 is TGTGCCAGCAGCTTAAATTCACCCCTCCACTTT. Translating it yields CASSLNSPLHF.